The sample holds a few counts of the clone carrying this T cell receptor (beta chain). No antigen is known for it. This specimen comes from a study of T cell responses to AZD1222 COVID-19 vaccine. Broader study findings: A mostly white British donor set with more females was recruited, and clonal diversity was possibly underestimated. Reports say nearly half of spike-specific TCRs go after unmutated variant regions. Distributed over spike, vaccine-associated CD4 TCRs predominated at 160-218 and 743-854.

Germline V gene sequence: CDR1 SGHNT, CDR2 YENEEA. Trimming left V 0 bases short and J 4 bases short, with 15 bases between. The CDR3 is 16 residues long. Clones were read by immunoSEQ multiplex PCR, and TCRdb kept only the in-frame ones, dropping some. In the table there are tens of thousands of clones, approximately 90% of which are singletons. The sequence was collected from an adult who received the AZD1222 COVID-19 vaccine. The chain links TRBV11-3 to TRBJ1-1; TRBD1 is a possible D gene (5 bases). The source was peripheral blood, collected 28 days after the second AZD1222 dose. The CDR3 sequence: CASSLDGRDGSTEAFF. The CDR3, as DNA: TGTGCCAGCAGCTTAGATGGCCGGGACGGAAGCACTGAAGCTTTCTTT.